This T cell receptor beta chain came from a study of T-cell memory formation after mild COVID-19. Overall study: TCR clusters were largely donor specific.

MiXCR, run by TCRdb on the 5' RACE reads, gives a single entry per CDR3 protein. The sample records around 370,000 distinct CDR3 sequences, roughly 21% being singletons. The material sequenced was PBMCs or a T cell subset sorted from them (not recorded which). The clonotype was recovered from an adult woman who had mild COVID-19 (a few samples of this study predate the infection). Cell type and time point are not known.

The CDR3 nucleotides are TGCAGCGTTGAGCGGGGCGTCTATGAAGCTTTCTTT. It yields the protein CSVERGVYEAFF. The chain joins TRBV29-1 to TRBJ1-1; possible D gene TRBD1, 5 bases. Between the trimmed V and J ends, which lost 3 bases and 7 bases, there was a span of 12 bases. CDR3 size: 12 residues. CDR1 and CDR2 (germline): SQVTM, ANQGSEA.